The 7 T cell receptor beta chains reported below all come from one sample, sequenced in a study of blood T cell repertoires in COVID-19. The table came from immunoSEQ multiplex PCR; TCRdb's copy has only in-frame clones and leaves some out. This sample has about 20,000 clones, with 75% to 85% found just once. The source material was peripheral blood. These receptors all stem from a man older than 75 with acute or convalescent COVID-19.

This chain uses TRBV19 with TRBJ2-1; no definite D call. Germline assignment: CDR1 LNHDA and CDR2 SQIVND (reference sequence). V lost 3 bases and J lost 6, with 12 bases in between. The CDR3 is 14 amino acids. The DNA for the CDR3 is TGTGCCAGTAGTATCCAGGTTTCCGGCAATGAGCAGTTCTTC. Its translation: CASSIQVSGNEQFF.

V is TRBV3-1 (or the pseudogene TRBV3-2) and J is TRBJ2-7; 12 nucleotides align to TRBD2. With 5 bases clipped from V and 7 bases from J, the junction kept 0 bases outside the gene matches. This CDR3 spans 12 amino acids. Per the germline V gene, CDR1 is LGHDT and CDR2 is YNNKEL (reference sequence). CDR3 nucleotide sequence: TGTGCCAGCAGCGGACTAGCGGGAGAGCAGTACGTC. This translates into CASSGLAGEQYV.

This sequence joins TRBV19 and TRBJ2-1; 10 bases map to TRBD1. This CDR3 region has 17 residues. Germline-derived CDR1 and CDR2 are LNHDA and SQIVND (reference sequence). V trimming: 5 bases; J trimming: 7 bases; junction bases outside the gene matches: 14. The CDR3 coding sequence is TGTGCCAGTAGTTCGCCTCCCGGGACAGGGGTTTTGAATGAGCAGTTCTTC. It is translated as CASSSPPGTGVLNEQFF.

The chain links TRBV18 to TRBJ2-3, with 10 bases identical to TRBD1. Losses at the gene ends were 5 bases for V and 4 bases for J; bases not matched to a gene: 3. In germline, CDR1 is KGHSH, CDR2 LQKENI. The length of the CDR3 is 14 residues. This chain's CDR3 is CASSSGTGADTQYF. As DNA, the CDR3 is TGTGCCAGCTCATCCGGGACAGGGGCAGATACGCAGTATTTT.

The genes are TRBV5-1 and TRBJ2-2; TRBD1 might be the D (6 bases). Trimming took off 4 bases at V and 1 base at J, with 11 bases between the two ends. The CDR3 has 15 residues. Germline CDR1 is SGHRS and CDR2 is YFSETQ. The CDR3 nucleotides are TGCGCCAGCAGCCTCACAGGGATGAACACCGGGGAGCTGTTTTTT. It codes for CASSLTGMNTGELFF. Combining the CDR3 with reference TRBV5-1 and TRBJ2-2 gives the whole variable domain KAGVTQTPRYLIKTRGQQVTLSCSPISGHRSVSWYQQTPGQGLQFLFEYFSETQRNKGNFPGRFSGRQFSNSRSEMNVSTLELGDSALYLCASSLTGMNTGELFFGEGSRLTVL.

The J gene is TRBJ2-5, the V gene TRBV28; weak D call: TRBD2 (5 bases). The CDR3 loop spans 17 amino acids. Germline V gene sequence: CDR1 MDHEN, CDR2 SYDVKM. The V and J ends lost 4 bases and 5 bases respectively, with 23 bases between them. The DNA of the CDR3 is TGTGCCAGCAGTTCTCCGTCCTTACCGGGATCTGGGGAGACCCAGTACTTC. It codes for CASSSPSLPGSGETQYF.

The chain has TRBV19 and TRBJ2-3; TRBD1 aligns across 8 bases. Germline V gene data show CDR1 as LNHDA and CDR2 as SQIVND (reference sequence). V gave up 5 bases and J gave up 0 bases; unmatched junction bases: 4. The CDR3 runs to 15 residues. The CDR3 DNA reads TGTGCCAGTAGTCCGAGGGACAGGAGCACAGATACGCAGTATTTT. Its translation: CASSPRDRSTDTQYF.